A single sample gave rise to the 29 T cell receptor beta chains below, sequenced in a study of neurological immune-mediated disorders. From the 5' RACE reads, TCRdb called clonotypes with MiXCR, one entry per CDR3 protein. Among roughly 98,000 distinct CDR3 sequences listed, roughly 13% were seen once. Time point denoted: longitudinal time-point 2. The sequencing sample was made of PBMCs. The receptors here all came from a female donor with HTLV-1-associated myelopathy (HAM/TSP).

This clonotype was counted only a few times. V usage is TRBV5-1 and J usage is TRBJ2-7; D not certain. CDR1 is SGHRS and CDR2 is YFSETQ in the germline V gene. The CDR3 covers 14 residues. Trimming pared 1 base from V and 2 bases from J, leaving 10 bases between. CDR3 nucleotide sequence: TGCGCCAGCAGCTTGTTAGTACCGCCCTACGAGCAGTACTTC. Translation: CASSLLVPPYEQYF. The whole variable domain, remainder taken from reference TRBV5-1 and TRBJ2-7, is KAGVTQTPRYLIKTRGQQVTLSCSPISGHRSVSWYQQTPGQGLQFLFEYFSETQRNKGNFPGRFSGRQFSNSRSEMNVSTLELGDSALYLCASSLLVPPYEQYFGPGTRLTVT.

Many counts were recorded for this clonotype. The chain is built from TRBV5-1 and TRBJ2-1, with D maybe TRBD1 (5 bases). The V and J ends lost 0 bases and 5 bases respectively, with 6 bases between them. The CDR3 covers 13 residues. Germline-derived CDR1 and CDR2 are SGHRS and YFSETQ. As DNA, the CDR3 is TGCGCCAGCAGCTTGGGCAGGGACAATGAGCAGTTCTTC. It specifies CASSLGRDNEQFF.

This clonotype has at least ten counts. The V call is TRBV5-1, the J call TRBJ2-3; the D gene is possibly TRBD1 (5 bases). Germline lookup yields CDR1 SGHRS and CDR2 YFSETQ. The germline V and J ends were trimmed by 4 bases and 4 bases, with 13 bases remaining between them. This CDR3 spans 14 amino acids. The CDR3 loop reads CASSGGQGADTQYF. DNA for the CDR3: TGCGCCAGCAGCGGTGGCCAGGGTGCAGATACGCAGTATTTT.

To note about this clonotype: A much more abundant neighbour one base away suggests this may be a read error. This rearrangement joins TRBV5-6 to TRBJ2-3; 8 bases map to TRBD1. Per germline, CDR1 SGHDT and CDR2 YYEEEE. Losses at the gene ends were 6 bases for V and 1 base for J; bases not matched to a gene: 4. The CDR3 sequence is 14 residues long. The CDR3 sequence: CASNEQGGTDTQYF. The CDR3 nucleotides read TGTGCCAGCAATGAACAGGGGGGCACAGATACGCAGTATTTT.

This clonotype was picked up a small number of times. The chain joins TRBV7-9 to TRBJ1-2; D gene uncertain. V shed 5 bases and J shed 1 base, with 11 bases lying between them. CDR1 and CDR2 from the germline V gene are SEHNR and FQNEAQ (reference sequence). The CDR3 extends over 14 amino acids. The CDR3 coding sequence is TGTGCCAGCAGCCCCGCGGGGAGTAACTATGGCTACACCTTC. Translated: CASSPAGSNYGYTF.

This clonotype was seen at least ten times. V usage is TRBV28 and J usage is TRBJ2-1, with TRBD2 identical over 7 bases. From germline, CDR1 is MDHEN and CDR2 SYDVKM. The CDR3 is 11 amino acids. J gave up 8 bases and V 5 bases, and 0 bases lay outside the gene matches. In DNA, the CDR3 is TGTGCCAGCAGTGGGAGGGATGAGCAGTTCTTC. Amino acid sequence: CASSGRDEQFF.

This clonotype was detected ten times or more. This rearrangement joins TRBV12-3 or TRBV12-4 to TRBJ2-3; 8 positions agree with TRBD2. This CDR3 is 15 amino acids long. After removal of 6 bases from V and 6 bases from J, the junction contained 11 bases not matched to a gene. This CDR3 is CASSLRRGAADTQYF. As DNA, the CDR3 is TGTGCCAGCAGCTTAAGGCGGGGGGCGGCGGATACGCAGTATTTT.

The V and J genes are TRBV9 and TRBJ2-7; TRBD2 matches 8 bases. The germline V gene has CDR1 SGDLS and CDR2 YYNGEE. The CDR3 covers 14 residues. With 0 bases clipped from V and 6 bases from J, the junction kept 5 bases outside the gene matches. The DNA for the CDR3 is TGTGCCAGCAGCGTAGAGCGGGGGTCTATCGAGCAGTACTTC. The encoded protein is CASSVERGSIEQYF.

About this clonotype: This clone may be a read error of a much larger clone one base away. The V gene is TRBV7-9, the J gene TRBJ2-1; D may correspond to TRBD1 or TRBD2 (5 bases each). The V gene's germline CDR1 is SEHNR and CDR2 FQNEAQ (reference sequence). Deletions cut 1 base from V and 10 bases from J, with 23 bases between. The CDR3 sequence is 17 residues long. CDR3 DNA: TGTGCCAGCAGCTTAGAGGGCTTAGCAGGGAGCTCCTACGAGCAGTTCTTC. This codes for CASSLEGLAGSSYEQFF.

In its sample, this clonotype was seen many times. This chain links TRBV20-1 with TRBJ2-5, with TRBD2 as a possible D gene (6 bases). This CDR3 has 13 amino acids. The germline gives CDR1 DFQATT, CDR2 SNEGSKA (reference sequence). Trimming stripped 3 bases from V and 7 bases from J, with 15 bases between. The CDR3 sequence is CSASHDGAGTQYF. The CDR3 region has the DNA TGCAGTGCTAGTCACGACGGAGCGGGGACCCAGTACTTC.

This clonotype showed up many times. The J gene is TRBJ2-2, the V gene TRBV3-1; the match to TRBD1 covers 8 bases. The junction had 2 bases not matched to a gene; V was cut back by 1 base and J by 4 bases. The germline gives CDR1 LGHDT, CDR2 YNNKEL (reference sequence). CDR3 length: 15 amino acids. CDR3 protein: CASSQVTGGTGELFF. CDR3 in DNA: TGTGCCAGCAGCCAAGTCACAGGGGGCACCGGGGAGCTGTTTTTT.

This clonotype came up many times. V and J are TRBV28 and TRBJ2-3; D is perhaps TRBD2 (6 bases). This CDR3 comprises 14 residues. From germline, CDR1 is MDHEN and CDR2 SYDVKM. Trimming cost V 6 bases and J 10 bases, with 20 bases left between them. This CDR3 is CASSESLASYAQYF. The DNA of the CDR3 is TGTGCCAGCAGCGAGTCTCTAGCGTCATACGCGCAGTATTTT.

As to this clonotype: A much larger clone is a single base away; this may be a read error. This sequence joins TRBV2 and TRBJ2-2; 7 bases match TRBD2. The germline CDR1 and CDR2 sequences are SNHLY and FYNNEI. The CDR3 has 17 amino acids. The V gene end was trimmed by 6 bases and the J gene end by 1 base; junction bases not matched to a gene: 11. CDR3 in amino acids: CASRGRGTKQNTGELFF. In DNA, the CDR3 is TGTGCCAGCAGGGGGCGGGGGACTAAACAGAACACCGGGGAGCTGTTTTTT.

In its sample, this clonotype was seen many times. J is TRBJ1-6 and V is TRBV5-6; D might be TRBD1 (5 bases). The CDR3 is 14 residues long. Trimming left V 6 bases short and J 1 base short, with 8 bases between. CDR1 and CDR2 (germline): SGHDT, YYEEEE. The CDR3 region has the DNA TGTGCCAGCATGGGGGGTTCCTATAATTCACCCCTCCACTTT. The encoded protein is CASMGGSYNSPLHF. Supplemented by reference TRBV5-6 and TRBJ1-6, the full variable domain reads DAGVTQSPTHLIKTRGQQVTLRCSPKSGHDTVSWYQQALGQGPQFIFQYYEEEERQRGNFPDRFSGHQFPNYSSELNVNALLLGDSALYLCASMGGSYNSPLHFGNGTRLTVT.

This clonotype has only a few counts. The rearrangement joins TRBV10-3 to TRBJ2-2; 8 bases fit TRBD1. The CDR3 is 14 residues long. V gave up 10 bases and J gave up 2 bases; unmatched junction bases: 6. The V gene's germline CDR1 is ENHRY and CDR2 SYGVKD. In nucleotides, the CDR3 is TGTGCCAACGACAGGGGTTACAACACCGGGGAGCTGTTTTTT. It translates to CANDRGYNTGELFF.

This clonotype was recorded many times. CDR3 bases: TGCGCCAGCAGCCAGTTTCAGGGATACACAGATACGCAGTATTTT. This encodes CASSQFQGYTDTQYF. The chain combines TRBV4-1 with TRBJ2-3, with D possibly being TRBD1 (5 bases). The CDR3 runs to 15 residues. Germline V gene lookup returns CDR1 MGHRA and CDR2 YSYEKL. Deletions cut 3 bases from V and 2 bases from J, with 12 bases between.

This clonotype has more than one count but fewer than ten. The J gene is TRBJ2-2, the V gene TRBV15; D possibly corresponds to TRBD1 (6 bases). Germline V gives CDR1 LNHNV, CDR2 YYDKDF (reference sequence). This CDR3 contains 14 residues. For the CDR3, the DNA is TGTGCTAGGGCATCAAGGCAGGGGACCGGGGAGCTGTTTTTT. It yields the protein CARASRQGTGELFF.

This clonotype was observed at least ten times. This chain links TRBV20-1 with TRBJ2-1; 9 bases line up with TRBD1. V dropped 1 base and J dropped 8; count of bases not matched to a gene: 15. The CDR3 is 17 amino acids. The germline V gene encodes CDR1 DFQATT and CDR2 SNEGSKA (reference sequence). The CDR3 coding sequence is TGCAGTGCTAGAGTTCCGACCGGGACAGGGAAGATGTATGAGCAGTTCTTC. Protein: CSARVPTGTGKMYEQFF.

Many counts were recorded for this clonotype. The chain uses TRBV28 and TRBJ1-1, with D maybe TRBD1 (5 bases). The CDR3 has 13 residues. Germline V gene sequence: CDR1 MDHEN, CDR2 SYDVKM. Trimming pared 7 bases from V and 3 bases from J, leaving 12 bases between. CDR3 coding DNA: TGTGCCAGCATCAAAGCGGGGGACACTGAAGCTTTCTTT. Protein product: CASIKAGDTEAFF.

This clonotype was observed many times. The chain recombines TRBV7-9 with TRBJ2-3; D could derive from TRBD1 or TRBD2 (6 bases each). V was cut by 7 bases and J by 6 bases, with 11 bases left in between. Per the germline V gene, CDR1 is SEHNR and CDR2 is FQNEAQ (reference sequence). There are 12 residues in the CDR3. The CDR3 sequence: CASNQGGDTQYF. CDR3 sequence (DNA): TGTGCCAGCAACCAAGGGGGGGATACGCAGTATTTT.

There are many counts of this clonotype. The V gene is TRBV5-6, the J gene TRBJ1-1; possible D gene TRBD1, 6 bases. CDR1 SGHDT and CDR2 YYEEEE come from the germline V gene. The CDR3 is made up of 13 amino acids. The V and J ends lost 1 base and 3 bases respectively, with 7 bases between them. The CDR3 DNA sequence: TGTGCCAGCAGCTTGACAGGGCACACTGAAGCTTTCTTT. Amino acid sequence: CASSLTGHTEAFF. Using reference TRBV5-6 and TRBJ1-1 for the parts outside the CDR3, the full variable domain is DAGVTQSPTHLIKTRGQQVTLRCSPKSGHDTVSWYQQALGQGPQFIFQYYEEEERQRGNFPDRFSGHQFPNYSSELNVNALLLGDSALYLCASSLTGHTEAFFGQGTRLTVV.

This clonotype was seen many times. The chain has TRBV20-1 and TRBJ2-3; D gene ambiguous. The CDR3 is made up of 13 amino acids. Germline lookup yields CDR1 DFQATT and CDR2 SNEGSKA (reference sequence). Trimming cost V 3 bases and J 1 base, with 8 bases left between them. The CDR3 DNA is TGCAGTGCTAGGACGACGGGCACAGATACGCAGTATTTT. It translates to CSARTTGTDTQYF.

This clonotype occurred many times. CDR3: CASSTPGEQYF. The DNA of the CDR3 is TGCGCCAGCAGCACCCCGGGAGAGCAGTACTTC. The rearrangement joins TRBV5-1 to TRBJ2-7; TRBD2 might be the D (5 bases). Trimming took 4 bases from V and 7 from J, leaving 9 bases between them. CDR3 length: 11 residues. Germline CDR1 reads SGHRS; CDR2 reads YFSETQ. The whole variable domain, filled in from reference TRBV5-1 and TRBJ2-7, reads KAGVTQTPRYLIKTRGQQVTLSCSPISGHRSVSWYQQTPGQGLQFLFEYFSETQRNKGNFPGRFSGRQFSNSRSEMNVSTLELGDSALYLCASSTPGEQYFGPGTRLTVT.

This clonotype was detected many times. This chain connects TRBV5-1 to TRBJ1-1; no definite D call. Germline loops: CDR1 SGHRS, CDR2 YFSETQ. The CDR3 spans 16 residues. V was shortened by 1 base and J by 4 bases, with 17 bases between the two germline ends. Here the CDR3 DNA reads TGCGCCAGCAGCTTGAGCTCTTACGGGGTATCCACTGAAGCTTTCTTT. Its translation: CASSLSSYGVSTEAFF.

A few counts support this clonotype. This may be a read error: a much more frequent sequence differs by one nucleotide. The chain employs TRBV6-6 and TRBJ2-7, with D possibly matching TRBD1 (6 bases). CDR1 MNHNY and CDR2 SVGAGI come from the germline V gene (reference sequence). The CDR3 loop spans 16 amino acids. V lost 5 bases to trimming and J lost 1 base, with 18 bases between them. The CDR3 sequence: CASSDPFGTWSYEQYF. Here the CDR3 DNA reads TGTGCCAGCAGTGACCCATTCGGGACATGGTCCTACGAGCAGTACTTC.

This clonotype has at least ten counts. V is TRBV7-9 and J is TRBJ2-7, with D hard to call. This CDR3 comprises 13 residues. Between the trimmed V and J ends, which lost 0 bases and 0 bases, there was a span of 3 bases. CDR1 and CDR2 from the germline V gene are SEHNR and FQNEAQ (reference sequence). The chain's CDR3 is CASSLALSYEQYF. In DNA form, the CDR3 reads TGTGCCAGCAGCTTAGCCCTCTCCTACGAGCAGTACTTC.

Many counts were recorded for this clonotype. V is TRBV10-1 and J is TRBJ2-7; D may be TRBD1 or TRBD2 (5 bases each). Looked up from germline, CDR1 is WNHNN and CDR2 is SYGVQD (reference sequence). The CDR3 is 15 residues long. Trimming removed 4 bases at V and 3 bases at J, with 16 bases between. CDR3 bases: TGCGCCAGCAGTGGAGCAGGACGGGGCGGCTACGAGCAGTACTTC. Translated, it gives CASSGAGRGGYEQYF.

This clonotype was observed once. Compared with germline, one end of the junction differs, possibly owing to a read error. The chain uses TRBV7-8 and TRBJ2-2, with 12 bases identical to TRBD2. The CDR3 contains 16 residues. Germline CDR1 is SGHVS and CDR2 is FQNEAQ. DNA of the CDR3: TGTGCCAGCAGCCTGACTAGCGGGGGTTACACCAGGGAGCTGTTTTTT. The encoded protein is CASSLTSGGYTRELFF. The full variable domain, its missing parts supplied by reference TRBV7-8 and TRBJ2-2, is GAGVSQSPRYKVAKRGQDVALRCDPISGHVSLFWYQQALGQGPEFLTYFQNEAQLDKSGLPSDRFFAERPEGSVSTLKIQRTQQEDSAVYLCASSLTSGGYTRELFFGEGSRLTVL.

The chain has TRBV20-1 and TRBJ1-2; no firm D call. Trimming removed 3 bases from V and 4 bases from J, with 12 bases in between. The CDR3 loop spans 13 amino acids. Germline V CDR1 and CDR2: DFQATT, SNEGSKA (reference sequence). Here the CDR3 reads CSASPPNGYGYTF. The CDR3 DNA sequence: TGCAGTGCTAGTCCCCCTAACGGCTATGGCTACACCTTC.